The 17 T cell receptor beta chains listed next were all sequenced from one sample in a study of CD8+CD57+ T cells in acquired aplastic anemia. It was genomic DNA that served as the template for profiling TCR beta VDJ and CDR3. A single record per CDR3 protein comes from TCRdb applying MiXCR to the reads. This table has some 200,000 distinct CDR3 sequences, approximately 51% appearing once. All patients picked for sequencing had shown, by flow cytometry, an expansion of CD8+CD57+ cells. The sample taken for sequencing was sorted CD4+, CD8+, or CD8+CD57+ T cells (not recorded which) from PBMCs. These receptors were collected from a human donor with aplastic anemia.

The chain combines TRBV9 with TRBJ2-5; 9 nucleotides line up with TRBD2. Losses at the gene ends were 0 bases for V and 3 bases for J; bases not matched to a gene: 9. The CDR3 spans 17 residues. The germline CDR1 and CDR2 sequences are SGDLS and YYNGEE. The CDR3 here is CASSVGWSSGAKETQYF. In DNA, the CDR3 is TGTGCCAGCAGCGTAGGTTGGTCTAGCGGGGCAAAAGAGACCCAGTACTTC.

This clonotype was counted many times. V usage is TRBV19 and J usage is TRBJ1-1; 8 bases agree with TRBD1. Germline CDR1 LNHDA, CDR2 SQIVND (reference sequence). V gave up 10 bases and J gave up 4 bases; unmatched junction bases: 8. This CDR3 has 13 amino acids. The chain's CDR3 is CATSSGQATEAFF. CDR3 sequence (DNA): TGTGCCACCTCATCGGGACAGGCCACTGAAGCTTTCTTT. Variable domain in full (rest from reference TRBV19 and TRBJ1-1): DGGITQSPKYLFRKEGQNVTLSCEQNLNHDAMYWYRQDPGQGLRLIYYSQIVNDFQKGDIAEGYSVSREKKESFPLTVTSAQKNPTAFYLCATSSGQATEAFFGQGTRLTVV.

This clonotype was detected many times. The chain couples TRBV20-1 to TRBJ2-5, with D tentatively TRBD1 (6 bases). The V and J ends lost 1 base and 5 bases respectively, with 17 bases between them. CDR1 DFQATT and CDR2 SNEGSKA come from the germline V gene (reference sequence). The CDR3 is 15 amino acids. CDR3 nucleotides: TGCAGTGCTAGAGTTCCCGGACAGATTGAGGAGACCCAGTACTTC. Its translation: CSARVPGQIEETQYF.

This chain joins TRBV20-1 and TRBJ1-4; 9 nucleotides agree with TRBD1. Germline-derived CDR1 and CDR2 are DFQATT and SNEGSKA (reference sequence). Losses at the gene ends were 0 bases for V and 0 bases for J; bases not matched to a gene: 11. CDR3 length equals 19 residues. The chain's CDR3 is CSARELRDRAAATNEKLFF. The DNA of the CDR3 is TGCAGTGCTAGAGAACTCCGGGACAGGGCCGCCGCAACTAATGAAAAACTGTTTTTT.

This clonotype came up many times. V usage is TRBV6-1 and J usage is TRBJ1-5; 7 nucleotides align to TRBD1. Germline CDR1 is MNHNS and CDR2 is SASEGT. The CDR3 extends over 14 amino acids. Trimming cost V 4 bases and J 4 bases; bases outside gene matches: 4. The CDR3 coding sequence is TGTGCCAGCAGTGTACAGGGACAGAATCAGCCCCAGCATTTT. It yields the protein CASSVQGQNQPQHF.

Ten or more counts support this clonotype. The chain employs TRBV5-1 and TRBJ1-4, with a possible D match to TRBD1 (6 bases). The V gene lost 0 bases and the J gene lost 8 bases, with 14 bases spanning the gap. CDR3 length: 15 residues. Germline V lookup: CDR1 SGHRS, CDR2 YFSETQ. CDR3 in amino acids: CASSLAPQGGEKLFF. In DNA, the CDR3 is TGCGCCAGCAGCTTGGCCCCACAGGGTGGCGAAAAACTGTTTTTT.

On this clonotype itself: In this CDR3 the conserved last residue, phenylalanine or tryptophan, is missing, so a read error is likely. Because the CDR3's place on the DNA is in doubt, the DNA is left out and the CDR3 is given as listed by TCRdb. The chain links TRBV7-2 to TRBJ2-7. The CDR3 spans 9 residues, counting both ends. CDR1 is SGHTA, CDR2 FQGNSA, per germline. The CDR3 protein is CASSLGGYL.

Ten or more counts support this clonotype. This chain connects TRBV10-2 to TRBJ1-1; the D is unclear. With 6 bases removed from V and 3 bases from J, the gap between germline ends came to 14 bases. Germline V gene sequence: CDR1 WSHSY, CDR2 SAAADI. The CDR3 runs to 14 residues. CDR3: CASSREGRDTEAFF. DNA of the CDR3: TGCGCCAGCAGCCGGGAAGGACGGGACACTGAAGCTTTCTTT.

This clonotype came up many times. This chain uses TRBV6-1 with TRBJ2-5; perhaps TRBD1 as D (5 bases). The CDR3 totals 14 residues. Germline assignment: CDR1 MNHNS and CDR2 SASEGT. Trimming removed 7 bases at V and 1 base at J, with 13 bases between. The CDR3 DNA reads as TGTGCCAGCAATCTATCAGGGTTCCAAGAGACCCAGTACTTC. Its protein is CASNLSGFQETQYF.

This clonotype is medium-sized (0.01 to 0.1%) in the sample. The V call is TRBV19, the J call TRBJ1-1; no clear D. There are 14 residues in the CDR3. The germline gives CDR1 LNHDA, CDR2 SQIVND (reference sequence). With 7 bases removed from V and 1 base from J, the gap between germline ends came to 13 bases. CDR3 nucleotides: TGTGCCAGTAACCCGGGAGGCGAGAACACTGAAGCTTTCTTT. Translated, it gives CASNPGGENTEAFF.

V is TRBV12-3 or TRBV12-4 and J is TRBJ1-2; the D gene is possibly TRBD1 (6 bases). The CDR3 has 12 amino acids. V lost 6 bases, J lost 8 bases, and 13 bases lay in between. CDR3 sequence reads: CASRVGATGYTF. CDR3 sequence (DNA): TGTGCCAGCAGGGTGGGGGCGACGGGCTACACCTTC.

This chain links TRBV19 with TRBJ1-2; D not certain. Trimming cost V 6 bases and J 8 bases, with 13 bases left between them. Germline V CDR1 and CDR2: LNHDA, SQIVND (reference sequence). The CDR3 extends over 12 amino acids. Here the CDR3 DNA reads TGTGCCAGTAGCCGCGGAGGGAACGGCTACACCTTC. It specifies CASSRGGNGYTF.

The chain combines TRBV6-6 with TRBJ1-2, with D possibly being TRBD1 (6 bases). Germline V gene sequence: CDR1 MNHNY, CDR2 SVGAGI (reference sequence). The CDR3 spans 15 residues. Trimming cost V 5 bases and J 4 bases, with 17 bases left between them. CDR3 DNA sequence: TGTGCCAGCAGTGATGGGGGGGGCCTTTTCTATGGCTACACCTTC. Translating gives CASSDGGGLFYGYTF.

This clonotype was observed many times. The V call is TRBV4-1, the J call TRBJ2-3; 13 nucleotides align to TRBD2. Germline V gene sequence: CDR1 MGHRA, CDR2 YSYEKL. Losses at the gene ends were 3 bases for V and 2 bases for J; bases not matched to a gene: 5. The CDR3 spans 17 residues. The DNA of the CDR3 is TGCGCCAGCAGCCACAAGGGACTAGCGGGGAACACAGATACGCAGTATTTT. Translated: CASSHKGLAGNTDTQYF.

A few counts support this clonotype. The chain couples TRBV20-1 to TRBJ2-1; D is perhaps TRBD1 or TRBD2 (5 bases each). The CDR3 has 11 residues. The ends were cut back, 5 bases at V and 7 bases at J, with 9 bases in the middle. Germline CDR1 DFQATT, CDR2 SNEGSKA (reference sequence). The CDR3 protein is CSAEGFNEQFF. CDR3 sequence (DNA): TGCAGTGCTGAGGGGTTTAATGAGCAGTTCTTC.

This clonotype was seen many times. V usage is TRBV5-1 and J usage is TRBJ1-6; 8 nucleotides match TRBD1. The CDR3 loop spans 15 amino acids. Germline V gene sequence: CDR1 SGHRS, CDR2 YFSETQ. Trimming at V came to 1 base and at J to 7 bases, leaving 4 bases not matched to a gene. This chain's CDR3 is CASSLLQGGNSPLHF. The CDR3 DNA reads TGCGCCAGCAGCTTGTTACAGGGGGGGAATTCACCCCTCCACTTT.

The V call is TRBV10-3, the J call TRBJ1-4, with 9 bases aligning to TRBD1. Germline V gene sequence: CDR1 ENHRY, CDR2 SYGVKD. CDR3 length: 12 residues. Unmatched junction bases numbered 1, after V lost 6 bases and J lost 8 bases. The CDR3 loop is CAISTGGEKLFF. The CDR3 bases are TGTGCCATCAGCACAGGGGGCGAAAAACTGTTTTTT.